The sequence of this TCR beta chain was determined in a study of OX40 agonist ivuxolimab in advanced cancers. Study information: Dose-escalation subjects each had hepatocellular carcinoma, melanoma, renal cell or head and neck cancer.

Clones were sequenced by immunoSEQ multiplex PCR, and TCRdb holds only the in-frame ones, with some missing. Of roughly 67,000 clones listed, over 75% were seen once; the top ten hold 0.25% to 0.3%. V was trimmed by 6 bases and J by 7 bases, leaving 12 bases between them. The CDR3 is made up of 11 amino acids. The germline CDR1 and CDR2 sequences are SQVTM and ANQGSEA. This clonotype was sampled from an adult with an advanced solid tumor such as melanoma, head and neck, liver or kidney cancer. The material was CD4+ or CD8+ T cells sorted from blood, obtained in a trial of the OX40 agonist ivuxolimab. The rearrangement uses TRBV29-1 and TRBJ2-5, with a possible D match to TRBD1 (5 bases). This CDR3 reads CSVDDSLTQYF. CDR3 DNA sequence: TGCAGCGTGGATGACAGTTTGACCCAGTACTTC.